Listed here is a single TCR beta chain. Its cognate antigen has yet to be identified. It has no much larger one-base neighbor in the sample; base qualities were not kept. The record originates from a study of shared clonotypes between healthy human individuals (dated by TCRdb to the early 2020s). Looking at the study overall: Three men and two women, aged 18 to 49 years, made up the cohort. For each donor, three plates each were used for CD4 naive and CD4 memory, two plates were used for CD8 naive, and one plate was used for CD8 memory. To estimate repertoire size and how much clonotypes are shared between individuals, the study performed deep sequencing of blood TCR repertoires from roughly five healthy adults. To increase sequencing depth and limit assay-specific biases, different laboratories used diverse techniques to prepare libraries and sequence TCR repertoires. Each donor's leukapheresis produced roughly between about 0.85 and 10 billion PBMCs. Results and caveats for the whole study, not just this receptor: Sampling was restricted to blood, and TCR repertoires in tissues likely differ from the TCR repertoires found in blood. Pairwise subsampling indicated that sequencing depth was expected to affect the degree of clonotype sharing among donors. Even with the large sequencing depth, rarefaction of the sorted-subset datasets indicated that sequencing was incomplete. Across a handful of donors, around 5% of naive CD4, approximately 3.6% of naive CD8, around 2.5% of memory CD4, and 0.4% to 0.45% of memory CD8 clonotypes were shared. Larger estimated clonotype richness was generally found for naive subsets than for memory subsets. Clonotypes shared by all four sorted-subset donors showed higher generation probabilities than non-shared clonotypes. The genetic and exposure-history diversity represented was limited by the small number of donors.

TCR CDR3 regions were amplified from genomic DNA by multiplex PCR using the deep immunoSEQ assay. Extracted genomic DNA from each cell subset was distributed evenly across all wells of several immunoSEQ 96-well plates, and each plate was treated as a replicate. For sorted subsets, 150 to 250 ng of genomic DNA, equivalent to about 30,000 T cell genomes, went into each replicate PCR. The purified libraries were quantified using a Qubit 3.0 fluorometer, sized with a Bioanalyzer 2100, and then quantified again using the KAPA Library Quantification kit. Every immunoSEQ 96-well plate was sequenced on a separate single-read 150-cycle Illumina NextSeq 550 flow cell. The published analysis was carried out like this. Because only junctional sequences without quality scores were contained in the immunoSEQ output, filtering matching that applied to full-length reads could not be performed. To assign V/J genes and CDR3, sequences were annotated against IMGT germline references using PyIR, a Python wrapper for IgBLAST v1.9. Reads with weak V/J assignments (E-value above 1e-6), missing CDR3, stop codons, out-of-frame junctions, or ambiguous translated residues were removed. A V3J clonotype was defined by an identical inferred V gene, J gene, and CDR3 amino acid sequence. The percentage overlap between two repertoires was calculated by dividing the number of shared unique clonotypes by the size of the smaller repertoire. Richness of each repertoire was evaluated using RTK rarefaction, the Chao1 estimator, and Recon v2.1 estimates of unobserved clonotypes. OLGA was used to compute generation probabilities for all TCRbeta clonotypes that the gDNA method yielded from a handful of donors. TCRdb re-hosts the immuneACCESS table, in-frame sequences only. Its copies lack some clones; in the studies checked, an unresolved V gene accounts for under half of them, and the cause for the rest is not known. That table supplies the V and J calls and clone size; D and trimming were determined from the DNA. Present in this sample are 2 million to 2.5 million clones, roughly 93% of which were seen just once. The top ten clonotypes cover about 0.34% of the sample.

Healthy HIV-negative adults with no recently reported acute infections or vaccinations were included as donors. Every donor was a Caucasian adult residing in Nashville, Tennessee, USA. CD4+ T cells were enriched through magnetic negative selection, after which naive cells were positively selected on CD45RA and the remaining negative fraction served as the memory subset. After blood collection by leukapheresis, PBMCs were isolated using Ficoll-Histopaque density gradient centrifugation and then cryopreserved in the vapor phase of liquid nitrogen. Purity and quantity of every magnetically sorted T cell population were checked by analytical flow cytometry. Genomic DNA was isolated from every sorted fraction and measured by UV absorbance on a Nanodrop 2000c. The sequencing sample was made of naive CD4+ T cells from PBMCs. The cell subset or site label, as the study defines it: CD45RA+ positively selected. The origin of this receptor is a man aged 18 to 30 in good health. Some clones in this sample may be carry-over from other donors' samples.

Read as DNA, the sequence is TGCGCCAGCAGCTTGCGTCCTAGTTCACAGGCGCGGTATCAGCCCCAGCATTTT. The encoded protein is CASSLRPSSQARYQPQHF. The chain uses TRBV5-1 and TRBJ1-5; the D region possibly corresponds to TRBD1 (5 bases align). CDR3 length: 18 amino acids, cysteine to phenylalanine. Only the CDR3 portion is preserved as DNA: 54 bases, with reading frame beginning at the first base. The junction carries 22 bases between V and J, which are trimmed by 1 base and 5 bases respectively. According to the germline V gene, CDR1 reads SGHRS and CDR2 reads YFSETQ.